This is a list of T cell receptor beta chains from one sample in a study of blood T cell repertoires in COVID-19. Method: immunoSEQ multiplex PCR; TCRdb's copy keeps in-frame clones and lacks some. The repertoire consists of tens of thousands of clones, with about four fifths occurring once and the leading ten covering 6.3%. Sequencing was performed on peripheral blood. Receptor source: a man aged 70-80 years with COVID-19, enrolled during active disease. Both conserved end residues are part of each CDR3. The D gene is left open where the match is weak. Clone size is given for some rows only: seen once, a few or many times, or a class if the clone is expanded.

NA TRBJ2-3 TRBD2 TRBV28 TGTGCCAGCAGTTCGCCCCGGGGTAGCGGGAGCTCAGATACGCAGTATTTT CASSSPRGSGSSDTQYF
NA TRBJ2-7 NA TRBV4-3 TGCGCCAGCAGCCAAAGAGCCGAGGGGGCGGGGCAGGGAGACGAGCAGTACTTC CASSQRAEGAGQGDEQYF
NA TRBJ1-2 TRBD1 TRBV6-5 TGTGCCAGCAGTAGTCCCCAGGGGGGCGCCTATGGCTACACCTTC CASSSPQGGAYGYTF
once TRBJ1-1 TRBD1 TRBV9 TGTGCCAGCAGCTTAAGACAGGGTACGGACACTGAAGCTTTCTTT CASSLRQGTDTEAFF
NA TRBJ2-2 TRBD2 TRBV24-1 TGTGCCACCAGTGATTCTGGTAGGGGACTAGCGGGAGCCGGGGAGCTGTTTTTT CATSDSGRGLAGAGELFF
NA TRBJ2-2 NA TRBV20-1 TGCAGTGCTAGTGGTCTTCAGGGGATGAACACCGGGGAGCTGTTTTTT CSASGLQGMNTGELFF
NA TRBJ2-7 NA TRBV3-1/TRBV3-2 TGTGCCAGCAGAGACTCAGCGAGCTCCTACGAGCAGTACTTC CASRDSASSYEQYF
NA TRBJ2-5 TRBD1 TRBV4-1 TGCGCCAGCAGCCAAGTCGAGGCGACAGGGGGAGAGACCCAGTACTTC CASSQVEATGGETQYF
few TRBJ1-4 NA TRBV30 TGTGCTTCAACTGGGGACTTTAATGAAAAACTGTTTTTT CASTGDFNEKLFF
NA TRBJ1-1 NA TRBV6-6 TGTGCCAGCAGGGAGGACGGCTACACTGAAGCTTTCTTT CASREDGYTEAFF
NA TRBJ2-1 TRBD2 TRBV6-2/TRBV6-3 TGTGCCAGCAGTCCAGAGAGCGGGAGCTGGTCCTACAATGAGCAGTTCTTC CASSPESGSWSYNEQFF
NA TRBJ2-3 NA TRBV19 TGTGCCAGTAGTAAAGGGGACATTAGCACAGATACGCAGTATTTT CASSKGDISTDTQYF
many TRBJ1-6 TRBD1 TRBV4-1 TGCGCCAGCAGCCAAGCGCTCTTCGGTTTCGGACAGGGAAATTCACCCCTCCACTTT CASSQALFGFGQGNSPLHF
NA TRBJ1-1 NA TRBV18 TGTGCCAGCTCACCACCAAATATGAACACTGAAGCTTTCTTT CASSPPNMNTEAFF
NA TRBJ2-5 TRBD2 TRBV6-2/TRBV6-3 TGTGCCAGCAGTGCCGCGGGCGGGGGGGAGACCCAGTACTTC CASSAAGGGETQYF
NA TRBJ1-1 NA TRBV10-2 TGCGCCAGCAGTGAGACTAGGGCTACGAACACTGAAGCTTTCTTT CASSETRATNTEAFF
few TRBJ1-4 TRBD1 TRBV6-6 TGTGCCAGCAGTTCAGGGGGTGCAGGTGGTGAAAAACTGTTTTTT CASSSGGAGGEKLFF
NA TRBJ1-5 NA TRBV19 TGTGCTTCAAACAGGGTAGGGCAGCCCCAGCATTTT CASNRVGQPQHF
NA TRBJ1-1 TRBD1 TRBV11-2 TGTGCCAGCAGCCCCCGGACAGGCCTTGAAGCTTTCTTT CASSPRTGLEAFF
NA TRBJ1-1 NA TRBV7-2 TGTGCCAGCAGCTTAGGGACAGTCACTGAAGCTTTCTTT CASSLGTVTEAFF
NA TRBJ1-3 NA TRBV10-3 TGTGCCATCAGTGAGTCGATCCAGGGTCCAAACACCATATATTTT CAISESIQGPNTIYF
once TRBJ1-6 TRBD1 TRBV28 TGTGCCAGCGTACCGGGACAGGGAAGTTCACCCCTCCACTTT CASVPGQGSSPLHF
NA TRBJ1-1 NA TRBV6-5 TGTGCCAGCAGTTACTACCACAGCTTGAACACTGAAGCTTTCTTT CASSYYHSLNTEAFF
NA TRBJ2-7 TRBD2 TRBV14 TGTGCCAGCAGCCAGTGGATAGCGGGAGTTTACTACGAGCAGTACTTC CASSQWIAGVYYEQYF
NA TRBJ2-5 TRBD2 TRBV5-1 TGCGCCAGCAGCGCGGGACTAGCGGGAGGGCCCTCCCGAGAGACCCAGTACTTC CASSAGLAGGPSRETQYF
NA TRBJ2-7 NA TRBV18 TGTGCCAGCTCACCAAAGGGGTGGTTCGACGAGCAGTACTTC CASSPKGWFDEQYF
NA TRBJ1-2 TRBD1 TRBV2 TGTGCCAGCAGGGGACAGGACTATGGCTACACCTTC CASRGQDYGYTF
NA TRBJ1-3 NA TRBV7-9 TGTGCCAGCAGCAGCCCAGGGATACCCTCTGGAAACACCATATATTTT CASSSPGIPSGNTIYF
NA TRBJ2-7 NA TRBV6-6 TGTGCCAGCAGTTACAGTGACAGGGGAGGGTACGAGCAGTACTTC CASSYSDRGGYEQYF
NA TRBJ2-2 NA TRBV18 TGTGCCAGCTCACCACGGGACACCACCGGGGAGCTGTTTTTT CASSPRDTTGELFF
NA TRBJ1-2 TRBD1 TRBV24-1 TGTGCCACCAGTGAAACAGGGGTGGCCTCATATGGCTACACCTTC CATSETGVASYGYTF
NA TRBJ2-1 TRBD2 TRBV6-4 TGTGCCAGCAGTGGCCTAGCGGGGGGGCAGGGTGAGCAGTTCTTC CASSGLAGGQGEQFF
NA TRBJ2-7 TRBD1 TRBV28 TGTGCTGGAAGGGACAGGGGGCGCAACGAGCAGTACTTC CAGRDRGRNEQYF
medium-sized TRBJ2-1 TRBD2 TRBV5-6 TGTGCCAGCAGCTTGAGCAGCGGGGGGCCCCTCCAGCAGTTCTTC CASSLSSGGPLQQFF
NA TRBJ2-1 NA TRBV11-2 TGTGCCAGCAGCTCACCCCGTCGGAGTTTAGTAGGCGAGCAGTTCTTC CASSSPRRSLVGEQFF
NA TRBJ2-7 TRBD2 TRBV6-6 TGTGCCAGCAGTTACCCACTAGCGGGAGGGACCTACGAGCAGTACTTC CASSYPLAGGTYEQYF
few TRBJ2-5 TRBD2 TRBV7-8 TGTGCCAGCAGAAAAGCGGGGGGCGGATCAGGGGAGACCCAGTACTTC CASRKAGGGSGETQYF
NA TRBJ1-5 NA TRBV5-6 TGTGCCAGCAGCTTGTTTGGCAGGGGCGGCAATCAGCCCCAGCATTTT CASSLFGRGGNQPQHF
once TRBJ2-6 NA TRBV6-1 TGTGCCAGCAGTGTAGGGGTGACCTCTGGGGCCAACGTCCTGACTTTC CASSVGVTSGANVLTF
NA TRBJ1-6 TRBD1 TRBV15 TGTGCCACCAGCAGAGAGGAGACAGGGTGGTCACCCCTCCACTTT CATSREETGWSPLHF
NA TRBJ2-1 TRBD1 TRBV7-2 TGTGCCAGCAGCTTAAGGACAGGCAGATCCTCCTACAATGAGCAGTTCTTC CASSLRTGRSSYNEQFF